This T cell receptor (beta chain) was obtained from a study of tumor and adjacent non-tumor tissue in lung cancer. Study-wide results and limits: Tumor repertoires had a smaller top 100 clone share than normal lung.

The template was RNA from unsorted bulk tissue. Donors were chemotherapy-naive, newly diagnosed lung cancer surgical patients in China, August–November 2014. TCRbeta libraries were built with three rounds of nested PCR, modified from ARM-PCR. Using its own MiXCR run on the multiplex PCR reads, TCRdb lists one record per CDR3 protein. The sample contains some 90,000 distinct CDR3 sequences, about 61% of which appear only once. In this sample, this clonotype turned up many times. Its antigen is still unknown. The germline gives CDR1 MGHRA, CDR2 YSYEKL. Trimming left V 0 bases short and J 4 bases short, with 8 bases between. This CDR3 contains 14 residues.

The chain is built from TRBV4-1 and TRBJ2-3, with a tentative D call TRBD1 (6 bases). Sequencing used lung tumor tissue. The TCR comes from a man in his sixties or seventies with non-small cell lung cancer. In nucleotides, the CDR3 is TGCGCCAGCAGCCAAGATCAGGGGCCAGATACGCAGTATTTT. Its protein is CASSQDQGPDTQYF.